This T cell receptor beta chain comes out of a study of T cells in tuberculosis (dated by TCRdb to 2016 to 2019). As for the study more broadly: The study combined CD1B tetramers and high-throughput TCR immunosequencing to characterize T cells specific for the mycobacterial lipid antigen glucose monomycolate (GMM). With 10 to 11 people per group, a South African clinical cohort compared IGRA-negative adolescents, IGRA-positive adolescents with latent tuberculosis, and adults with active tuberculosis. What the study reported, not specific to this receptor: Smaller mean NN-distances to GMM-specific TCRs were observed in active tuberculosis TCR-alpha repertoires than in IGRA-negative controls, suggesting clonal expansion of GMM-specific TCRs. Shorter CDR3-alpha lengths in active tuberculosis patients partly drove the smaller NN-distances, and the TCR-beta difference was not statistically significant. An accuracy of approximately 90% (AUROC approximately 0.93) was reached by a classifier using the diverse GMM-specific repertoire, compared with over 65% accuracy when GEM motif frequencies were used. Clinical samples were selected based on which cryopreserved specimens were available, and the active tuberculosis cases were adults whereas the controls were adolescents.

The CDR3 runs 15 amino acids, cysteine and phenylalanine included. Only CDR3 DNA remains: 45 bases, in frame from the first base. The junction shows trimming of 5 bases on V and 2 bases on J, plus 13 bases between the germline ends. CDR1 and CDR2 are read off the germline V gene (reference sequence) as SSHAT and FNYEAQ. Concerning this clone itself: This clone's antigen is unknown. Base qualities were left out, and no much larger clone turns up one base away.

TCR libraries were generated with the immunoSEQ multiplex PCR assay, using TCR-beta and/or TCR-alpha/delta assays for each sample. The amplified TCR libraries were sequenced using the Illumina high-throughput platform. The study's own analysis went as follows. Clustering and dimensionality reduction relied on pairwise TCRdist distances among GMM-specific receptors from T cells that were either sorted ex vivo or expanded in vitro. The score assigned to each clinical repertoire was mean NN-distance, meaning the average TCRdist to the nearest 10% of tetramer-positive reference sequences. To compute GEM TCR motif frequency, the fraction of unique TCRs matching known GEM sequences by V/J usage and CDR3 length was calculated. Linear discriminant analysis with leave-one-out cross-validation, implemented in scikit-learn, was used to classify active tuberculosis. TCRdb's version of the immuneACCESS table is confined to in-frame rearrangements and falls short of the full clone set. An unresolved V gene accounts for under half of the shortfall where checked; the remainder is of unknown origin. V and J calls and clone size follow that table, whereas D and trimming were derived from the DNA. Recorded for this sample are around 45,000 clones; around 94% of them occurred a single time. The leading ten clones occupy about 2% of the sample.

At study entry, adolescents were screened for latent tuberculosis infection using a tuberculin skin test and the QuantiFERON-TB GOLD In-Tube IGRA. Immunosequencing of unsorted cryopreserved PBMC covered, on average, about 100,000 T cells per clinical donor. Eleven high schools in the Worcester region of the Western Cape, South Africa, served as enrollment sites for adolescents aged 12 to 18 years. Some 10 M. tuberculosis-infected and some ten uninfected adolescents were selected with matching for age and sex. PBMC from adolescents were isolated by density centrifugation from freshly drawn heparinized blood and were then cryopreserved.

The TCR sequence derives from a donor aged 10 to 29 with latent tuberculosis or without tuberculosis infection. Some clones in this sample may be carry-over from other donors' samples. Recombination joined TRBV7-7 with TRBJ2-1; the D gene is not confidently resolved. The sequenced sample consisted of PBMCs. In nucleotides, the sequence is TGTGCCAGCAGCCTGAATAAAGCCACCTACAATGAGCAGTTCTTC. This codes for CASSLNKATYNEQFF.